The next 23 T cell receptor beta chains were all read from a single sample in a study of technical replicates of blood from several donors. The table came from immunoSEQ multiplex PCR; TCRdb's copy has only in-frame clones and leaves some out. The profile shows under 85,000 clones, 95% to 98% of them singletons. The specimen sequenced was T cells isolated from PBMCs. The source is a human donor in good health.

V is TRBV5-1 and J is TRBJ2-6; D is unclear. V lost 0 bases and J lost 0, with 7 bases in between. This CDR3 contains 16 residues. Germline CDR1 and CDR2: SGHRS and YFSETQ. The CDR3: CASSLARSSGANVLTF. The CDR3, as DNA: TGCGCCAGCAGCTTGGCTCGTAGCTCTGGGGCCAACGTCCTGACTTTC.

The rearrangement links TRBV6-1 to TRBJ2-7; TRBD2 agrees at 14 bases. The junction had 7 bases not matched to a gene; V was cut back by 6 bases and J by 6 bases. Germline V gene sequence: CDR1 MNHNS, CDR2 SASEGT. There are 15 residues in the CDR3. The CDR3 is CASSIFGTSGGEQYF. CDR3 in DNA: TGTGCCAGCAGCATTTTTGGGACTAGCGGGGGCGAGCAGTACTTC.

The chain has TRBV28 and TRBJ2-7; 10 nucleotides agree with TRBD2. The CDR3 is made up of 12 amino acids. Germline V gives CDR1 MDHEN, CDR2 SYDVKM. The V gene end was trimmed by 10 bases and the J gene end by 6 bases; junction bases not matched to a gene: 6. CDR3 sequence: CATLAGATEQYF. DNA for the CDR3: TGTGCCACCCTAGCGGGAGCCACCGAGCAGTACTTC.

The rearrangement uses TRBV5-4 and TRBJ1-1, with D perhaps matching TRBD1 (5 bases). CDR1 SGHNT and CDR2 YYREEE come from the germline V gene (reference sequence). The CDR3 has 15 amino acids. Trimming took 0 bases from V and 1 from J, leaving 10 bases between them. The CDR3 reads CASSLARVRNTEAFF. The CDR3 nucleotides are TGTGCCAGCAGCTTGGCCAGGGTAAGGAACACTGAAGCTTTCTTT.

The chain has TRBV19 and TRBJ1-5, with 9 bases aligning to TRBD1. CDR3 length: 13 residues. J lost 7 bases, V lost 6 bases, and 4 bases had no gene match. Looked up from germline, CDR1 is LNHDA and CDR2 is SQIVND (reference sequence). The CDR3 is CASSATGGQPQHF. The DNA for the CDR3 is TGTGCCAGTAGCGCCACAGGGGGCCAGCCCCAGCATTTT.

This rearrangement joins TRBV13 to TRBJ2-7; 8 nucleotides agree with TRBD1. The CDR3 contains 14 residues. The germline CDR1 and CDR2 sequences are PRHDT and FYEKMQ (reference sequence). The ends lost 4 bases at V and 1 base at J; junction bases unmatched: 3. The CDR3: CASSWTGRSYEQYF. Written as DNA, the CDR3 is TGTGCCAGCAGCTGGACAGGGAGATCCTACGAGCAGTACTTC. The complete variable domain, with remaining parts taken from reference TRBV13 and TRBJ2-7, reads AAGVIQSPRHLIKEKRETATLKCYPIPRHDTVYWYQQGPGQDPQFLISFYEKMQSDKGSIPDRFSAQQFSDYHSELNMSSLELGDSALYFCASSWTGRSYEQYFGPGTRLTVT.

This chain uses TRBV5-6 with TRBJ1-1; no firm D call. V was trimmed by 4 bases and J by 1 base, leaving 11 bases between them. Germline CDR1 is SGHDT and CDR2 is YYEEEE. The CDR3 sequence is 14 residues long. CDR3: CASSLTVPNTEAFF. For the CDR3, the DNA is TGTGCCAGCAGCCTCACTGTACCGAACACTGAAGCTTTCTTT.

J is TRBJ2-7 and V is TRBV28; possible D gene TRBD2, 6 bases. V was cut by 4 bases and J by 1 base, with 8 bases left in between. The germline V gene has CDR1 MDHEN and CDR2 SYDVKM. The CDR3 runs 13 residues. The CDR3 is CASSSGTSYEQYF. The CDR3, as DNA: TGTGCCAGCAGTTCCGGGACTTCCTACGAGCAGTACTTC.

In its sample, this clone was seen once. The chain links TRBV2 to TRBJ2-1; TRBD2 matches 12 bases. V lost 6 bases, J lost 0 bases, and 9 bases stayed unmatched. Germline V gene lookup returns CDR1 SNHLY and CDR2 FYNNEI. This CDR3 has 18 amino acids. The CDR3 nucleotides read TGTGCCAGCAGCACACGACTAGCGGGGGCCCTCTCCTACAATGAGCAGTTCTTC. It codes for CASSTRLAGALSYNEQFF.

The V gene is TRBV10-3, the J gene TRBJ2-1; no clear D. Trimming shortened V by 2 bases and J by 6 bases, and 8 bases separated the two germline ends. The CDR3 runs to 13 residues. CDR1 is ENHRY and CDR2 is SYGVKD in the germline V gene. CDR3 sequence: CAISELTANEQFF. The CDR3 DNA is TGTGCCATCAGTGAGCTAACCGCCAATGAGCAGTTCTTC.

The chain combines TRBV7-9 with TRBJ2-7; D unresolved. Germline loops: CDR1 SEHNR, CDR2 FQNEAQ (reference sequence). CDR3 size: 15 residues. Trimming took off 2 bases at V and 0 bases at J, with 11 bases between the two ends. The CDR3 sequence is CASSLSSVSSYEQYF. CDR3 nucleotides: TGTGCCAGCAGCTTATCGAGCGTGAGCTCCTACGAGCAGTACTTC.

The rearrangement links TRBV7-3 to TRBJ2-1; a weak D match, TRBD2 (7 bases). Trimming shortened V by 2 bases and J by 5 bases, and 13 bases separated the two germline ends. Looked up from germline, CDR1 is SGHTA and CDR2 is FQGTGA. The CDR3 spans 15 residues. The CDR3 reads CASSLWGGANNEQFF. In nucleotides, the CDR3 is TGTGCCAGCAGCTTATGGGGGGGGGCCAACAATGAGCAGTTCTTC.

The V call is TRBV5-6, the J call TRBJ2-1, with 10 bases identical to TRBD2. CDR1 and CDR2 from the germline V gene are SGHDT and YYEEEE. The CDR3 loop spans 15 amino acids. The V segment lost 0 bases and the J segment 8 bases; nucleotides outside the gene matches: 5. The CDR3 DNA is TGTGCCAGCAGCTTGGGAGGGACTAGCGTCGATGAGCAGTTCTTC. Its protein is CASSLGGTSVDEQFF.

This chain joins TRBV6-5 and TRBJ1-2, with 7 positions matching TRBD1. The CDR3 sequence is 14 residues long. The germline V gene encodes CDR1 MNHEY and CDR2 SVGAGI. Unmatched junction bases numbered 3, after V lost 0 bases and J lost 5 bases. Here the CDR3 reads CASSYSAGGYGYTF. The CDR3 bases are TGTGCCAGCAGTTACTCCGCAGGGGGTTATGGCTACACCTTC.

The chain employs TRBV6-1 and TRBJ2-7; TRBD1 aligns across 7 bases. The CDR3 loop spans 15 amino acids. Germline V lookup: CDR1 MNHNS, CDR2 SASEGT. Trimming took 6 bases from V and 0 from J; bases not matched to a gene: 8. The CDR3 nucleotides are TGTGCCAGCAGCGACGACAGGGAGAGCTCCTACGAGCAGTACTTC. Its protein product is CASSDDRESSYEQYF.

Concerning this clone itself: At the DNA level, this CDR3 is encoded by other sequences in the same sample as well. In DNA form, the CDR3 reads TGTGCCAGCAGTGACTCAGCGGGGAGCACAGATACGCAGTATTTT. Its translation: CASSDSAGSTDTQYF. The chain has TRBV6-4 and TRBJ2-3, with 7 bases that match TRBD2. CDR1 and CDR2 (germline): MRHNA, SNTAGT. The CDR3 length is 15 residues. V lost 0 bases, J lost 0 bases, and 0 bases stayed unmatched.

The chain links TRBV7-3 to TRBJ2-3; 12 nucleotides align to TRBD2. V lost 5 bases and J lost 3; bases outside the gene matches: 6. Germline CDR1 is SGHTA and CDR2 is FQGTGA. The CDR3 length is 16 residues. The CDR3 sequence is CASSRTSGGSTDTQYF. CDR3 coding DNA: TGTGCCAGCAGCAGAACTAGCGGGGGGTCAACAGATACGCAGTATTTT. Full variable domain (outside the CDR3, taken from reference TRBV7-3 and TRBJ2-3): GAGVSQTPSNKVTEKGKYVELRCDPISGHTALYWYRQSLGQGPEFLIYFQGTGAADDSGLPNDRFFAVRPEGSVSTLKIQRTERGDSAVYLCASSRTSGGSTDTQYFGPGTRLTVL.

This chain links TRBV7-9 with TRBJ1-1; D uncertain. V was trimmed by 7 bases and J by 3 bases, leaving 21 bases between them. CDR3 length: 16 amino acids. Germline CDR1 and CDR2: SEHNR and FQNEAQ (reference sequence). DNA for the CDR3: TGTGCCAGCACCCCCACCTCTGGAGGTAGGCACACTGAAGCTTTCTTT. Translated: CASTPTSGGRHTEAFF.

The CDR3 region has the DNA TGTGCCAGCAGTGACACCGGGACAGGGTATAGCTACGAGCAGTACTTC. Translation: CASSDTGTGYSYEQYF. The V and J genes are TRBV6-1 and TRBJ2-7; 9 bases agree with TRBD1. CDR3 length: 16 residues. From germline, CDR1 is MNHNS and CDR2 SASEGT. V shed 3 bases, J shed 3 bases, and the junction held 9 bases outside the gene matches.

This chain links TRBV6-6 with TRBJ2-3; 9 nucleotides line up with TRBD2. The CDR3 runs to 16 residues. Germline assignment: CDR1 MNHNY and CDR2 SVGAGI (reference sequence). The J segment lost 2 bases and the V segment lost 2 bases, leaving 5 bases of the junction unmatched. The CDR3 bases are TGTGCCAGCAGTTACGGGCTAGCGGGGTTCACAGATACGCAGTATTTT. Protein product: CASSYGLAGFTDTQYF.

This rearrangement joins TRBV7-9 to TRBJ1-5, with 8 bases that match TRBD1. The germline V gene encodes CDR1 SEHNR and CDR2 FQNEAQ (reference sequence). J gave up 11 bases and V 0 bases, and 9 bases lay outside the gene matches. The CDR3 consists of 15 residues. Written as DNA, the CDR3 is TGTGCCAGCAGCTTAGCGGGACAGGTCCCCTTGGCCCAGCATTTT. Translating it yields CASSLAGQVPLAQHF.

This rearrangement joins TRBV4-2 to TRBJ2-5; 13 bases are a match to TRBD2. The CDR3 is made up of 19 amino acids. The junction had 15 bases not matched to a gene; V was cut back by 3 bases and J by 5 bases. The V gene's germline CDR1 is LGHNA and CDR2 YNFKEQ. The CDR3 reads CASSHQGKGLAGWDETQYF. The CDR3 bases are TGTGCCAGCAGCCATCAGGGGAAGGGACTAGCGGGATGGGACGAGACCCAGTACTTC.

V usage is TRBV4-2 and J usage is TRBJ2-7; a weak D match, TRBD1 (6 bases). CDR3 length: 16 amino acids. Deletions cut 0 bases from V and 4 bases from J, with 16 bases between. Looked up from germline, CDR1 is LGHNA and CDR2 is YNFKEQ. The CDR3 loop is CASSQDLRDIGYEQYF. CDR3 coding DNA: TGTGCCAGCAGCCAAGATTTGAGGGACATCGGGTACGAGCAGTACTTC.